The 27 T cell receptor beta chains in this list originate from one sample, sequenced in a study of shared clonotypes between healthy human individuals. The assay was immunoSEQ multiplex PCR, and TCRdb's table has in-frame clones only and misses some. The table shows about 1.5 million clones, with over 95% occurring only once. Sequenced input: naive CD4+ T cells sorted from blood. Subset meaning: CD45RA+ positively selected. The receptors originated from a man aged 25-45 years in good health.

The chain links TRBV11-3 to TRBJ1-1, with D tentatively TRBD1 (6 bases). V lost 5 bases and J lost 5, with 12 bases in between. CDR3 length: 13 residues. Looked up from germline, CDR1 is SGHNT and CDR2 is YENEEA. The CDR3 sequence is CASSTARGTEAFF. DNA for the CDR3: TGTGCCAGCAGCACCGCCAGGGGAACTGAAGCTTTCTTT.

J is TRBJ1-5 and V is TRBV28, with 9 bases aligning to TRBD1. Germline V gene data show CDR1 as MDHEN and CDR2 as SYDVKM. The CDR3 has 15 residues. The V and J ends lost 3 bases and 10 bases, in that order; junction bases with no gene match: 10. Here the CDR3 DNA reads TGTGCCAGCAGTTTGCCGGGACAGGGTCGTCTCCCCCAGCATTTT. Translated, it gives CASSLPGQGRLPQHF.

The chain joins TRBV7-2 to TRBJ2-5; D tentatively reads TRBD1 or TRBD2 (5 bases each). The germline V gene has CDR1 SGHTA and CDR2 FQGNSA. The CDR3 covers 14 residues. The germline V and J ends were trimmed by 6 bases and 4 bases, with 15 bases remaining between them. The CDR3 sequence: CASRGRAVRETQYF. The CDR3 DNA reads TGTGCCAGCAGGGGACGGGCAGTGAGAGAGACCCAGTACTTC.

For the CDR3, the DNA is TGTGCCAGCAGGGATGACAGGGGGTACCAAGAGACCCAGTACTTC. Translation gives CASRDDRGYQETQYF. This chain uses TRBV6-5 with TRBJ2-5; 9 bases are shared with TRBD1. Losses at the gene ends were 6 bases for V and 0 bases for J; bases not matched to a gene: 5. This CDR3 has 15 residues. Germline CDR1 MNHEY, CDR2 SVGAGI.

V usage is TRBV2 and J usage is TRBJ1-2; D perhaps matches TRBD1 (5 bases). This CDR3 region has 17 residues. V lost 2 bases to trimming and J lost 3 bases, with 19 bases between them. Germline CDR1 SNHLY, CDR2 FYNNEI. The CDR3 bases are TGTGCCAGCAGTGAATTACAGGCAGGGATGGCGTACTATGGCTACACCTTC. This sequence encodes CASSELQAGMAYYGYTF.

This chain connects TRBV9 to TRBJ2-3; D remains ambiguous. The V gene lost 3 bases and the J gene lost 1 base, with 12 bases spanning the gap. The CDR3 sequence is 15 residues long. Germline lookup yields CDR1 SGDLS and CDR2 YYNGEE. The CDR3: CASSALTSGTDTQYF. The CDR3 nucleotides are TGTGCCAGCAGCGCCTTGACAAGCGGCACAGATACGCAGTATTTT. The whole variable domain, filled in from reference TRBV9 and TRBJ2-3, reads DSGVTQTPKHLITATGQRVTLRCSPRSGDLSVYWYQQSLDQGLQFLIQYYNGEERAKGNILERFSAQQFPDLHSELNLSSLELGDSALYFCASSALTSGTDTQYFGPGTRLTVL.

The chain joins TRBV5-4 to TRBJ1-5, with D possibly being TRBD1 (6 bases). Trimming took off 2 bases at V and 6 bases at J, with 15 bases between the two ends. The CDR3 runs to 15 residues. In germline, CDR1 is SGHNT, CDR2 YYREEE (reference sequence). CDR3 bases: TGTGCCAGCAGCTTAAGGGGGGAAAGTTTTCAGCCCCAGCATTTT. Protein product: CASSLRGESFQPQHF.

About this clone itself: The identical CDR3 is also encoded by other nucleotide sequences in the sample. This rearrangement joins TRBV18 to TRBJ2-1, with D tentatively TRBD2 (5 bases). V lost 3 bases and J 1 base, leaving 13 bases between the germline ends. CDR1 is KGHSH and CDR2 is LQKENI in the germline V gene. This CDR3 has 16 residues. The CDR3 DNA sequence: TGTGCCAGCTCACCCCCCGCGGGTCTGTCCTACAATGAGCAGTTCTTC. The encoded protein is CASSPPAGLSYNEQFF.

The chain is built from TRBV11-2 and TRBJ1-1; TRBD1 might be the D (5 bases). Germline values: CDR1 SGHAT, CDR2 FQNNGV. V lost 0 bases, J lost 8 bases, and 10 bases lay in between. The CDR3 sequence is 13 residues long. The CDR3 loop is CASSLEPGQEAFF. The CDR3 nucleotides read TGTGCCAGCAGCTTAGAACCTGGACAAGAAGCTTTCTTT.

The chain carries TRBV6-5 and TRBJ1-1; D is ambiguous. CDR1 is MNHEY and CDR2 is SVGAGI in the germline V gene. V gave up 10 bases and J gave up 1 base, with 16 bases separating them. There are 14 residues in the CDR3. CDR3 region: CAISPTWPNTEAFF. The CDR3 region has the DNA TGTGCCATTTCCCCGACATGGCCGAACACTGAAGCTTTCTTT.

Of note for this clone: The sample contains more than one DNA sequence encoding this CDR3. The gene calls are TRBV7-9 and TRBJ1-1, with a weak D call TRBD1 (5 bases). CDR1 SEHNR and CDR2 FQNEAQ come from the germline V gene (reference sequence). There are 12 residues in the CDR3. The ends were cut back, 5 bases at V and 4 bases at J, with 8 bases in the middle. The CDR3: CASSPGGTEAFF. The CDR3 DNA reads as TGTGCCAGCAGCCCGGGGGGCACTGAAGCTTTCTTT.

The chain uses TRBV7-2 and TRBJ2-7; 9 bases align to TRBD1. Germline V gene data show CDR1 as SGHTA and CDR2 as FQGNSA. CDR3 length: 15 amino acids. V dropped 5 bases and J dropped 1; count of bases not matched to a gene: 6. The CDR3 is CASSQGQGFSYEQYF. The DNA for the CDR3 is TGTGCCAGCAGCCAGGGACAGGGCTTTTCCTACGAGCAGTACTTC.

This chain uses TRBV18 with TRBJ2-1; TRBD2 matches at 7 bases. With 1 base clipped from V and 5 bases from J, the junction kept 17 bases outside the gene matches. The germline gives CDR1 KGHSH, CDR2 LQKENI. The CDR3 totals 19 residues. CDR3 protein: CASSPLTTTRTSPHNEQFF. The CDR3 nucleotides are TGTGCCAGCTCACCACTCACCACCACCCGGACTAGTCCCCACAATGAGCAGTTCTTC.

CDR3 loop: CASSRGTDYEQYF. Here the CDR3 DNA reads TGCGCCAGCAGCCGCGGGACAGACTACGAGCAGTACTTC. The chain is built from TRBV4-3 and TRBJ2-7, with D tentatively TRBD1 (7 bases). CDR1 is LGHNA, CDR2 YSLEER, per germline. The CDR3 extends over 13 amino acids. V lost 4 bases and J lost 3, with 10 bases in between.

The gene calls are TRBV10-3 and TRBJ2-1, with 9 bases lining up with TRBD2. The trim removed 0 bases at V and 8 bases at J, leaving 14 bases unmatched. CDR1 is ENHRY, CDR2 SYGVKD, per germline. This CDR3 region has 18 residues. The CDR3 coding sequence is TGTGCCATCAGTGAGTCGCGGATAGCGGGAGCCCTCGGGGATGAGCAGTTCTTC. It yields the protein CAISESRIAGALGDEQFF.

The gene calls are TRBV18 and TRBJ2-5; 12 nucleotides match TRBD2. This CDR3 spans 17 amino acids. Trimming cost V 6 bases and J 5 bases; bases outside gene matches: 13. Germline-derived CDR1 and CDR2 are KGHSH and LQKENI. CDR3 protein: CASSPLAGGPSGETQYF. For the CDR3, the DNA is TGTGCCAGCTCGCCGCTAGCGGGAGGGCCCTCGGGTGAGACCCAGTACTTC.

As to this clone: This sample also contains other DNA sequences that code for the same CDR3. The chain recombines TRBV7-3 with TRBJ2-7; tentatively, D is TRBD2 (5 bases). V lost 5 bases to trimming and J lost 6 bases, with 14 bases between them. The CDR3 runs to 13 residues. Germline CDR1 reads SGHTA; CDR2 reads FQGTGA. CDR3: CASSLSLGGEQYF. Written as DNA, the CDR3 is TGTGCCAGCAGCCTGAGCCTAGGAGGCGAGCAGTACTTC. The whole variable domain, filled in from reference TRBV7-3 and TRBJ2-7, reads GAGVSQTPSNKVTEKGKYVELRCDPISGHTALYWYRQSLGQGPEFLIYFQGTGAADDSGLPNDRFFAVRPEGSVSTLKIQRTERGDSAVYLCASSLSLGGEQYFGPGTRLTVT.

The chain combines TRBV9 with TRBJ2-3, with D perhaps TRBD1 (5 bases). The CDR3 totals 13 residues. CDR1 is SGDLS, CDR2 YYNGEE, per germline. Trimming shortened V by 1 base and J by 5 bases, and 8 bases separated the two germline ends. For the CDR3, the DNA is TGTGCCAGCAGCGTAAGGGGCGGAGATACGCAGTATTTT. Encoded protein: CASSVRGGDTQYF. Drawing the rest from reference TRBV9 and TRBJ2-3, the complete variable domain is DSGVTQTPKHLITATGQRVTLRCSPRSGDLSVYWYQQSLDQGLQFLIQYYNGEERAKGNILERFSAQQFPDLHSELNLSSLELGDSALYFCASSVRGGDTQYFGPGTRLTVL.

V gene TRBV27 combines with J gene TRBJ2-7; 12 nucleotides align to TRBD2. This CDR3 has 15 residues. With 5 bases clipped from V and 4 bases from J, the junction kept 6 bases outside the gene matches. In germline, CDR1 is MNHEY, CDR2 SMNVEV (reference sequence). CDR3 region: CASSRSSGRGYEQYF. CDR3 nucleotides: TGTGCCAGCAGTAGATCTAGCGGGAGGGGATACGAGCAGTACTTC.

The rearrangement joins TRBV19 to TRBJ2-3, with 10 bases aligning to TRBD1. V dropped 5 bases and J dropped 10; count of bases not matched to a gene: 18. The CDR3 has 17 residues. Germline-derived CDR1 and CDR2 are LNHDA and SQIVND (reference sequence). CDR3 nucleotides: TGTGCCAGTAGTGAACAGACAGGGGGCGGTGGGATGAATCCGCAGTATTTT. Translated: CASSEQTGGGGMNPQYF.

The chain carries TRBV27 and TRBJ1-3; D remains unclear. Germline V gene data show CDR1 as MNHEY and CDR2 as SMNVEV (reference sequence). V was cut by 4 bases and J by 4 bases, with 2 bases left in between. The CDR3 is made up of 11 amino acids. CDR3 nucleotide sequence: TGTGCCAGCAGTTACGGAAACACCATATATTTT. This codes for CASSYGNTIYF.

The V call is TRBV2, the J call TRBJ2-2; D is unresolved. The length of the CDR3 is 13 residues. From germline, CDR1 is SNHLY and CDR2 FYNNEI. The ends were cut back, 1 base at V and 7 bases at J, with 7 bases in the middle. CDR3 loop: CASSEEWSGELFF. The CDR3 region has the DNA TGTGCCAGCAGTGAAGAATGGAGCGGGGAGCTGTTTTTT. Full variable domain (rest looked up from reference TRBV2 and TRBJ2-2): EPEVTQTPSHQVTQMGQEVILRCVPISNHLYFYWYRQILGQKVEFLVSFYNNEISEKSEIFDDQFSVERPDGSNFTLKIRSTKLEDSAMYFCASSEEWSGELFFGEGSRLTVL.

The gene calls are TRBV5-1 and TRBJ2-5; D is ambiguous. The CDR3 has 13 residues. Germline CDR1 reads SGHRS; CDR2 reads YFSETQ. V was shortened by 2 bases and J by 3 bases, with 8 bases between the two germline ends. The CDR3 nucleotides read TGCGCCAGCAGCTTTTTGGGGAAAGAGACCCAGTACTTC. It is translated as CASSFLGKETQYF.

This clone showed up just once. The chain is built from TRBV25-1 and TRBJ2-1, with TRBD1 identical over 8 bases. CDR3 size: 14 residues. Germline lookup yields CDR1 MGHDK and CDR2 SYGVNS. V trimming: 1 base; J trimming: 9 bases; junction bases outside the gene matches: 5. Here the CDR3 reads CASSESGGSAEQFF. The CDR3 DNA reads TGTGCCAGCAGTGAATCAGGGGGCAGTGCTGAGCAGTTCTTC. Full variable domain (missing parts from reference TRBV25-1 and TRBJ2-1): EADIYQTPRYLVIGTGKKITLECSQTMGHDKMYWYQQDPGMELHLIHYSYGVNSTEKGDLSSESTVSRIRTEHFPLTLESARPSHTSQYLCASSESGGSAEQFFGPGTRLTVL.

This chain links TRBV6-1 with TRBJ2-7, with D possibly matching TRBD1 (6 bases). From germline, CDR1 is MNHNS and CDR2 SASEGT. The V end was cut by 3 bases, the J end by 1 base, with 13 bases between. There are 15 residues in the CDR3. The CDR3 DNA follows: TGTGCCAGCAGTGAGCAGGGGATGGGTTCCTACGAGCAGTACTTC. Protein: CASSEQGMGSYEQYF.

The chain recombines TRBV6-8 with TRBJ2-3; the D gene is possibly TRBD1 (5 bases). Germline lookup yields CDR1 MNHGY and CDR2 SAAAGT. Deletions cut 3 bases from V and 3 bases from J, with 16 bases between. This CDR3 contains 16 residues. DNA of the CDR3: TGTGCCAGCAGTTATGGAAACATCCCAGGGACAGATACGCAGTATTTT. Encoded protein: CASSYGNIPGTDTQYF.

This chain uses TRBV7-9 with TRBJ2-6, with 10 nucleotides matching TRBD1. CDR1 is SEHNR, CDR2 FQNEAQ, per germline (reference sequence). This CDR3 region has 18 residues. Germline trimming cut 3 bases from V and 2 bases from J; bases unmatched to any gene: 7. CDR3 coding DNA: TGTGCCAGCAGCTTGGGGACAGGGGAAATTGCTGGGGCCAACGTCCTGACTTTC. Its protein product is CASSLGTGEIAGANVLTF.